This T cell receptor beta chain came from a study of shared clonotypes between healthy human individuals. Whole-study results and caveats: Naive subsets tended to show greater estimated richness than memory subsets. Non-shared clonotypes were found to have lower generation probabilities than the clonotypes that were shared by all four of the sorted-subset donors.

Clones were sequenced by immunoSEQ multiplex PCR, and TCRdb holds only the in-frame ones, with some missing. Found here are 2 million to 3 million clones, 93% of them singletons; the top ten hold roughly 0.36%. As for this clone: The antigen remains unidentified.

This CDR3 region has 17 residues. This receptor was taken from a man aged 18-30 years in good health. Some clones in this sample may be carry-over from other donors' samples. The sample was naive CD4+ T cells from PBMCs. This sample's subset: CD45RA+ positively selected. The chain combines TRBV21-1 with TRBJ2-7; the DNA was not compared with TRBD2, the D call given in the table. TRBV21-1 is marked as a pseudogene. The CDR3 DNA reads TGTGCCAGCAGCAAATGGGCGCCCTCCAGGGAGGGCTACGAGCAGTACTTC. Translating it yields CASSKWAPSREGYEQYF.